This TCR beta chain was sequenced during a study of OX40 agonist ivuxolimab in advanced cancers. Study background: From roughly 20 to 85 years was the age range, with a mean of about 54 years, and 65% to 90% were male. Treatment received earlier with anti-PD-1, anti-PD-L1 or anti-CTLA-4 agents was allowed, and over 30% had some.

Per germline, CDR1 SGHNT and CDR2 YYREEE (reference sequence). With 4 bases removed from V and 3 bases from J, the gap between germline ends came to 8 bases. The CDR3 runs 12 residues. The data were produced by immunoSEQ multiplex PCR, yet TCRdb's version contains in-frame clones alone and is incomplete. Of about 34,000 clones listed, roughly 80% are singletons. The V call is TRBV5-4, the J call TRBJ2-7; no clear D. The sample was CD4+ or CD8+ T cells sorted from blood, taken in a trial of the OX40 agonist ivuxolimab. The sequence derives from an adult with an advanced solid tumor such as melanoma, head and neck, liver or kidney cancer. The CDR3 spells CASSGINYEQYF. CDR3 bases: TGTGCCAGCAGCGGGATTAACTACGAGCAGTACTTC.